This TCR beta chain originates from a study of tumor-infiltrating lymphocytes in primary liver carcinoma. Overall study context: Samples returned roughly 3.5 to 8 million productive TCRbeta reads, a yield that was similar across tissue types. Study results and limitations: Bulk unsorted material prevented CD4+ and CD8+ repertoire comparison.

With around 490 ng total RNA as template and a constant-region primer, TCR beta cDNA was made. ARM-PCR was slightly modified, and three nested multiplex PCR rounds with it gave rise to the TCR beta libraries. From the multiplex PCR reads, TCRdb called clonotypes with MiXCR, one entry per CDR3 protein. The sample yields about 320,000 distinct CDR3 sequences, approximately 58% seen once. Ten or more counts support this clonotype. Its cognate antigen is unknown. Blood RNA originated from unsorted whole blood, with germline DNA additionally extracted. The TCR was taken from a woman aged 30 to 39 with primary liver carcinoma and hepatitis B virus infection. Sequenced sample: peripheral blood.

The CDR3 DNA is TGTGCCAGCAGTTGGAGGGAGGGTTGGGGTGAGCAGTTCTTC. Protein sequence: CASSWREGWGEQFF. The V call is TRBV12-3 or TRBV12-4, the J call TRBJ2-1, with 7 positions matching TRBD2. The CDR3 is made up of 14 amino acids. Trimming took 4 bases from V and 9 from J; bases not matched to a gene: 9.